This T cell receptor (beta chain) is drawn from a study of blood T cell repertoires in COVID-19. In the study overall: Sites across the United States, Italy and Spain contributed samples from acute and convalescent COVID-19. PBMCs, B-cell-depleted T cells, or T cells were the source of the cDNA or gDNA that made up the material.

Germline V gene lookup returns CDR1 MNHNY and CDR2 SVGAGI (reference sequence). The CDR3 extends over 15 amino acids. After removal of 9 bases from V and 7 bases from J, the junction contained 14 bases not matched to a gene. Per the authors' pipeline: Amplification from reference gene primers served as the basis for estimated nucleated cell counts. Using immunoSEQ multiplex PCR, the repertoire was profiled, and TCRdb retains in-frame clones only, with some absent. V and J calls and clone size are those listed in that table; D and trimming were worked out from the DNA. In the table there are about 62,000 clones, about 87% of which are singletons.

The chain couples TRBV6-6 to TRBJ2-1; 8 bases align to TRBD2. Sequencing was performed on peripheral blood. The receptor was isolated from a man between 65 and 85 years old with acute or convalescent COVID-19. CDR3 region: CASGQFGGEGNEQFF. The CDR3 DNA follows: TGTGCCAGTGGTCAGTTCGGGGGGGAAGGGAATGAGCAGTTCTTC.